The entry below gives a single T cell receptor (beta chain) sequence along with its context. This clonotype is medium-sized (0.01 to 0.1%) in its sample. This receptor's antigen is unknown. No base qualities exist here, and no much larger clone lies one base off it. Deletion took 0 bases off V and 0 bases off J, with a span of 9 bases between the germline ends. The CDR3 numbers 15 residues from cysteine through phenylalanine. Just the 45-base CDR3 DNA is kept, in frame starting at base 1. The germline V gene (reference sequence) gives CDR1 as DFQATT and CDR2 as SNEGSKA. Each patient had bone marrow sampled at the time of active disease. Isolation of bone marrow mononuclear cells was performed by Ficoll-Hypaque density gradient centrifugation. Myeloma plasma cells were removed and CD138-negative cells were obtained by negative selection following labeling with CD138 magnetic microbeads on a MACS separator. Flow cytometry with CD138 antibodies on an Attune NxT was used to check how pure the isolated cells were. Total RNA was extracted using TRIzol reagent and was quantified on a NanoDrop spectrophotometer. For each patient, paired RNA-seq and IR-seq were run on the CD138-negative bone marrow sample from that patient.

The sample is drawn from a study of read filtering for tumor transcriptome and immune sequencing (dated by TCRdb to about 2020). A note on the overall study: Of the patients in the cohort, some 18 were male and over 11 were female, and their mean age was approximately 71 years, with a range of roughly 45 to 80. By revised international staging, about 8 patients were R-ISS I, under 20 were R-ISS II and roughly seven were R-ISS III. Per sample, about 4.05 to 10.27 million TCR-region mapped reads were obtained with IR-seq, compared with only about 85 to 1,400 with RNA-seq. The study compared TCR repertoires from targeted immune repertoire sequencing and bulk whole-transcriptome sequencing run on the same bone marrow samples. After DNase treatment, whole-transcriptome libraries were prepared using the TruSeq RNA Access Library Prep Kit. One main goal was a read-filtering strategy for immune repertoire data, in particular deciding whether clonotypes backed by only one read should be removed.

The Immunoverse kit was used to build TCR libraries from roughly 0.4 ug RNA, with molecular barcoded adaptors covering alpha/delta and beta/gamma chains. TCR library preparation was performed with the same RNA that was used for transcriptome sequencing. TCR libraries were sequenced on an Illumina HiSeq 4000 with 2 x 150 cycles. The authors' pipeline ran thus. With MiXCR, TCR reads were aligned to human V, D, J and C references and assembled into CDR3 clonotypes, with quality filtering and error correction included. The tcR package in R was used for analysis of clonotype counts and gene usage diversity. Raw mapping reads were checked after the RNA-seq reads had been mapped by STAR aligner version 2.5.3a onto the human GRCh37 genome. IR-seq fastq files were randomly downsampled with Seqtk 1.3 to test the effect of sequencing depth on detected clonotypes. TCRdb's own reprocessing of the public reads used fastp at Q25 and MiXCR and kept productive beta chains. CDR3 protein duplicates are merged, each entry listing the most common genes and DNA. These V and J calls rely on TCRdb rather than the paper's analysis. Recorded for this sample are about 37,000 distinct CDR3 sequences; approximately 12% of them occurred a single time. The ten largest clones add up to roughly a third of the sample.

Findings and caveats that apply to the study as a whole: IR-seq captured clonotypes at much higher depth and more reliably than RNA-seq, and smaller IR-seq throughput sufficed to identify most shared clonotypes. In IR-seq, single-read clonotypes were roughly four fifths of clonotypes but 3% to 4.5% of total reads; in RNA-seq they were 60% to 75% of clonotypes and 35% to 55% of reads. The sorted CD138-negative fraction was not purified T cells but a mixed bone marrow immune population. Removing single-read clonotypes increased the correlation between IR-seq and RNA-seq shared clonotype proportions.

This TCR derives from a donor older than 35 with multiple myeloma. The chain links TRBV20-1 with TRBJ2-1; the D gene identity is not certain. The specimen sequenced was a population of CD138-negative cells sorted from bone marrow. Explained via the paper, the cell subset or site label denotes: bone marrow mononuclear cells depleted of CD138+ plasma/myeloma cells by negative magnetic selection. The CDR3 loop reads CSAREWAVSYNEQFF. The DNA is TGCAGTGCTAGAGAATGGGCGGTCTCCTACAATGAGCAGTTCTTC.